What follows are 13 T cell receptor beta chains derived from one specimen sequenced in a study of PD-1 blockade in classical Hodgkin lymphoma. The assay was immunoSEQ multiplex PCR, and TCRdb's table has in-frame clones only and misses some. The repertoire includes tens of thousands of clones, about 75% of them detected once, and more than 10% sits in the top ten. Specified time point: cycle 4 day 1 (C4D1), after less than seven weeks of nivolumab. Every one of the patients relapsed after autologous stem cell transplantation (brentuximab vedotin exposure was variable). Sequenced here: peripheral blood mononuclear cells (PBMCs), sampled before the fourth cycle of nivolumab. The receptors were sampled from a human donor with classical Hodgkin lymphoma.

The CDR3 DNA is TGTGCCAGCAGTTTAGCCGGTGCCGGTTACAATGAGCAGTTCTTC. As protein: CASSLAGAGYNEQFF. The chain links TRBV28 to TRBJ2-1; D unclear. The CDR3 runs to 15 residues. Trimming shortened V by 2 bases and J by 4 bases, and 12 bases separated the two germline ends. Germline V gene sequence: CDR1 MDHEN, CDR2 SYDVKM.

This clone was counted a few times. V and J are TRBV11-2 and TRBJ1-1; D is possibly TRBD1 (6 bases). The CDR3 is 15 residues long. Trimming left V 1 base short and J 1 base short, with 10 bases between. Germline V gene data show CDR1 as SGHAT and CDR2 as FQNNGV. CDR3 bases: TGTGCCAGCAGCTTAGCTGGGGGGCAGAACACTGAAGCTTTCTTT. This codes for CASSLAGGQNTEAFF.

This clone has ten or more counts. This chain connects TRBV9 to TRBJ2-7; D remains unclear. Germline V CDR1 and CDR2: SGDLS, YYNGEE. This CDR3 comprises 12 residues. V lost 4 bases to trimming and J lost 3 bases, with 8 bases between them. CDR3 amino acids: CASSPPFYEQYF. The CDR3 coding sequence is TGTGCCAGCAGCCCCCCCTTCTACGAGCAGTACTTC.

The chain carries TRBV11-2 and TRBJ2-3; D possibly corresponds to TRBD2 (6 bases). V was pared by 2 bases and J by 8 bases, with 29 bases between. This CDR3 spans 19 amino acids. Germline CDR1 reads SGHAT; CDR2 reads FQNNGV. The DNA of the CDR3 is TGTGCCAGCAGCTTAAGGCTAGCGTCCTATCAGGGCCCAGGACTTACGCAGTATTTT. Translated: CASSLRLASYQGPGLTQYF.

J is TRBJ2-1 and V is TRBV7-3; perhaps D is TRBD1 or TRBD2 (6 bases each). This CDR3 is 13 amino acids long. V was shortened by 2 bases and J by 7 bases, with 9 bases between the two germline ends. Germline V gives CDR1 SGHTA, CDR2 FQGTGA. The CDR3, as DNA: TGTGCCAGCAGCTTAGAGGGGGGAAATGAGCAGTTCTTC. Amino acids: CASSLEGGNEQFF. The full variable domain, in which reference TRBV7-3 and TRBJ2-1 provide the parts outside the CDR3, is GAGVSQTPSNKVTEKGKYVELRCDPISGHTALYWYRQSLGQGPEFLIYFQGTGAADDSGLPNDRFFAVRPEGSVSTLKIQRTERGDSAVYLCASSLEGGNEQFFGPGTRLTVL.

The V call is TRBV7-8, the J call TRBJ2-1, with TRBD2 matching over 7 bases. The CDR3 spans 13 residues. Germline CDR1 SGHVS, CDR2 FQNEAQ. The V gene end was trimmed by 9 bases and the J gene end by 4 bases; junction bases not matched to a gene: 6. The CDR3 region has the DNA TGTGCCAGTAGACTAGCCGTATACAATGAGCAGTTCTTC. Its protein is CASRLAVYNEQFF.

The chain uses TRBV4-1 and TRBJ1-1; 8 bases fit TRBD1. V lost 3 bases and J lost 5; bases outside the gene matches: 11. Germline V gene data show CDR1 as MGHRA and CDR2 as YSYEKL. The CDR3 length is 16 residues. The CDR3 DNA sequence: TGCGCCAGCAGCCAGGGCCCGGGCAGGGGGCATACTGAAGCTTTCTTT. Translating gives CASSQGPGRGHTEAFF.

This chain uses TRBV6-5 with TRBJ2-5; 7 nucleotides line up with TRBD2. Germline values: CDR1 MNHEY, CDR2 SVGAGI. The length of the CDR3 is 14 residues. Trimming took 5 bases from V and 1 from J; bases not matched to a gene: 4. The CDR3 region is CASSRDYRQETQYF. The CDR3 DNA is TGTGCCAGCAGTAGGGACTATCGCCAAGAGACCCAGTACTTC.

The chain recombines TRBV9 with TRBJ2-6; no reliable D call. Germline V gene data show CDR1 as SGDLS and CDR2 as YYNGEE. Trimming took 3 bases from V and 2 from J, leaving 9 bases between them. The CDR3 contains 15 residues. The CDR3 spells CASSAPITGANVLTF. As DNA, the CDR3 is TGTGCCAGCAGCGCCCCGATTACTGGGGCCAACGTCCTGACTTTC.

This chain uses TRBV5-3 with TRBJ2-7; unclear D gene. TRBV5-3 is noted as an ORF with a role that remains uncertain. The CDR3 length is 12 residues. V was cut by 4 bases and J by 9 bases, with 14 bases left in between. In DNA form, the CDR3 reads TGTGCCAGAAGCCTGTGGCTGGTGTTGCAGTACTTC. As protein: CARSLWLVLQYF.

The chain couples TRBV6-7 to TRBJ2-7; D is perhaps TRBD2 (6 bases). TRBV6-7 is marked as an open reading frame, function uncertain. V was clipped by 0 bases and J by 5 bases, with 17 bases between them. The CDR3 sequence is 16 residues long. The CDR3 nucleotides are TGTGCCAGCAGTTACTCGACTTTACCAGGGAGGAACGAGCAGTACTTC. Protein product: CASSYSTLPGRNEQYF.

The V call is TRBV13, the J call TRBJ2-1; TRBD1 matches at 7 bases. This CDR3 region has 16 residues. Trimming cost V 1 base and J 3 bases; bases outside gene matches: 6. Germline V lookup: CDR1 PRHDT, CDR2 FYEKMQ (reference sequence). CDR3 DNA: TGTGCCAGCAGCTTAGAACGGACAGGACGCTACAATGAGCAGTTCTTC. It specifies CASSLERTGRYNEQFF.

This chain connects TRBV9 to TRBJ2-3, with 10 bases matching TRBD2. CDR3 length: 15 residues. Germline CDR1 reads SGDLS; CDR2 reads YYNGEE. V shed 4 bases, J shed 2 bases, and the junction held 4 bases outside the gene matches. The CDR3 sequence is CASSQGLAATDTQYF. Here the CDR3 DNA reads TGTGCCAGCAGCCAAGGACTAGCGGCCACAGATACGCAGTATTTT.